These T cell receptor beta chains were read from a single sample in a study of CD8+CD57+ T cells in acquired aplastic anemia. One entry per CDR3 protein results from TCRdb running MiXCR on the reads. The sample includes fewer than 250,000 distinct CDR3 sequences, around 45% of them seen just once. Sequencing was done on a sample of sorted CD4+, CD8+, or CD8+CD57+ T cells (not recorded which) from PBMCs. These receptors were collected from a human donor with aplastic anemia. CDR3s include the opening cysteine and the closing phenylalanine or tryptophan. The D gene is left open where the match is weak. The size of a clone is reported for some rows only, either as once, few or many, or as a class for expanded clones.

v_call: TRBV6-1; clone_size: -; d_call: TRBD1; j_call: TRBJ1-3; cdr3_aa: CASSAVTGGVSSGNTIYF; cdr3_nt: TGTGCCAGCAGTGCTGTAACAGGGGGCGTCAGCTCTGGAAACACCATATATTTT
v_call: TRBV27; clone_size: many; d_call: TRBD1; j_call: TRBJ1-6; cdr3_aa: CASSVRGTVYSPLHF; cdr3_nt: TGTGCCAGCAGCGTCAGGGGGACAGTCTATTCACCCCTCCACTTT
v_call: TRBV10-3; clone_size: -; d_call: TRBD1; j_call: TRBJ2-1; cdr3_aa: CAATLEQGNEQFF; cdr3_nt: TGTGCCGCCACGCTTGAACAGGGGAACGAGCAGTTCTTC
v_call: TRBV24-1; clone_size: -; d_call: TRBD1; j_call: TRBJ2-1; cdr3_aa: CATSDRGQGSYNEQFF; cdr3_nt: TGTGCCACCAGTGACCGAGGACAGGGATCCTACAATGAGCAGTTCTTC
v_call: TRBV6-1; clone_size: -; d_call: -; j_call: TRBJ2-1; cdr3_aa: CASNSPGHYYNEQFF; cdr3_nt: TGTGCCAGCAATTCCCCGGGACACTACTACAATGAGCAGTTCTTC
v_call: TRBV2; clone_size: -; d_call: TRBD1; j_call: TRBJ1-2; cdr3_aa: CASRPGQTTYGYTF; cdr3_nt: TGTGCCAGCAGGCCGGGACAGACAACCTATGGCTACACCTTC
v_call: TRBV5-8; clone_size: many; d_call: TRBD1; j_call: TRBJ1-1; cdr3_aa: CASSDRDRGRNTEAFF; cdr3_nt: TGTGCCAGCAGCGACCGGGACAGGGGGCGGAACACTGAAGCTTTCTTT
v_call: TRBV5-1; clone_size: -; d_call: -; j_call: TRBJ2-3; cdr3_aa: CASSLEVASTDTQYF; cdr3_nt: TGCGCCAGCAGCTTGGAGGTGGCCAGCACAGATACGCAGTATTTT
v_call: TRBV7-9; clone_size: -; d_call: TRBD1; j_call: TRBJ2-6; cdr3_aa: CASSLGTGDGANVLTF; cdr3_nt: TGTGCCAGCAGCTTAGGGACAGGGGATGGGGCCAACGTCCTGACTTTC
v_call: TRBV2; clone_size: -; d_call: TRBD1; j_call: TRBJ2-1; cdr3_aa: CASNEGQYNEQFF; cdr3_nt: TGTGCCAGCAACGAGGGACAGTACAATGAGCAGTTCTTC
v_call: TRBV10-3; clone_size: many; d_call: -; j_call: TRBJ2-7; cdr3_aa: CAISEGGVSEQYF; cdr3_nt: TGTGCCATCAGTGAGGGTGGGGTGTCCGAGCAGTACTTC
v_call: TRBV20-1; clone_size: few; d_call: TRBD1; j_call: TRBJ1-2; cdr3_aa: CSAKLGTAYGYTF; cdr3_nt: TGCAGTGCCAAACTTGGGACAGCGTATGGCTACACCTTC
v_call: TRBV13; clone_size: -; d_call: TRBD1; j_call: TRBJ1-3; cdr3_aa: CASKGPLRDRDHTIYF; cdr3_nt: TGTGCCAGCAAGGGCCCACTCCGGGACAGGGATCACACCATATATTTT
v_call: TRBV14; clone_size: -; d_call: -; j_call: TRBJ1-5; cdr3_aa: CASSHGLYRTTETQHF; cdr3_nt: TGTGCCAGCAGCCATGGGTTATACAGGACTACAGAGACCCAGCATTTT
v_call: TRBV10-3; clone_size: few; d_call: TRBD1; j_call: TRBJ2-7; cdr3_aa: CAIRAIRDRDYEQYF; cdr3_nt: TGTGCCATCAGGGCCATCCGGGACAGGGACTACGAGCAGTACTTC
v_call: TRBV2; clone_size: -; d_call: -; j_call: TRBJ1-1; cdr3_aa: CASLFTWGTEAFF; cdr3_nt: TGTGCCAGCCTCTTTACCTGGGGCACTGAAGCTTTCTTT